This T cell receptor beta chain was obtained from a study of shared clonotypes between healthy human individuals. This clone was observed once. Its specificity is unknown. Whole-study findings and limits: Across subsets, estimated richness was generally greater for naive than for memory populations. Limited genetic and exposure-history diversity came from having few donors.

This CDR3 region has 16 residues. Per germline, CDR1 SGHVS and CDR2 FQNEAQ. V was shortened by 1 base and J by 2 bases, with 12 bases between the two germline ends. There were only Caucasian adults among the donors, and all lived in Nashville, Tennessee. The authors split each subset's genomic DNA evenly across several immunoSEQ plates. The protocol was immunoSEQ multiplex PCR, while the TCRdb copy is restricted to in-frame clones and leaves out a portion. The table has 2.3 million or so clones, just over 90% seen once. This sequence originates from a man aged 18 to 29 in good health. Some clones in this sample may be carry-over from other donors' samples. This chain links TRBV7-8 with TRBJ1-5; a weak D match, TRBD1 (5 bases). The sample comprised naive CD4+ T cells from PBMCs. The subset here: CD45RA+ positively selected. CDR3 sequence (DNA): TGTGCCAGCAGCTTAGGAAGGGGCCGGGGCAATCAGCCCCAGCATTTT. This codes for CASSLGRGRGNQPQHF.